Presented here are 23 T cell receptor beta chains from one specimen sequenced in a study of blood T cell repertoires in COVID-19. Measured with immunoSEQ multiplex PCR; TCRdb has only the in-frame clones, and not every one. The repertoire holds under 300,000 clones, 85% to 90% seen once, with 15% to 19% in the top ten. Sequenced material: PBMCs or T cells enriched from blood (not recorded which). These receptor sequences come from a man between 18 and 35 years old who had recovered from COVID-19.

This chain links TRBV5-1 with TRBJ2-1; TRBD2 is a possible D gene (5 bases). The CDR3 has 12 amino acids. V was clipped by 5 bases and J by 9 bases, with 12 bases between them. The germline gives CDR1 SGHRS, CDR2 YFSETQ. The CDR3 sequence is CASSRDLREQFF. CDR3 DNA: TGCGCCAGCAGTCGGGATCTCCGTGAGCAGTTCTTC.

The count of this clone is one. The J gene is TRBJ2-5, the V gene TRBV12-1; the D segment call TRBD2 is taken from the table without a DNA check. TRBV12-1 is labeled a pseudogene. There are 15 residues in the CDR3. Written as DNA, the CDR3 is TGTGCCAGCAGCTCTTCAGAGCGGGGGAAAGAGACCCAGTACTTC. This translates into CASSSSERGKETQYF.

The chain combines TRBV12-3 or TRBV12-4 with TRBJ1-2; D uncertain. This CDR3 spans 13 amino acids. V was shortened by 2 bases and J by 2 bases, with 6 bases between the two germline ends. CDR3 loop: CASSLHSNYGYTF. CDR3 DNA sequence: TGTGCCAGCAGTTTACACAGCAACTATGGCTACACCTTC.

This chain links TRBV19 with TRBJ1-1; D possibly corresponds to TRBD1 (6 bases). Trimming removed 7 bases from V and 0 bases from J, with 12 bases in between. This CDR3 region has 14 residues. Germline assignment: CDR1 LNHDA and CDR2 SQIVND (reference sequence). CDR3 coding DNA: TGTGCCAGTACCCGAACAGGGCTGAACACTGAAGCTTTCTTT. Its translation is CASTRTGLNTEAFF.

The chain carries TRBV6-1 and TRBJ1-5; no firm D call. Germline CDR1 and CDR2: MNHNS and SASEGT. V dropped 4 bases and J dropped 6 bases, with 16 bases sitting between them. The CDR3 is made up of 15 amino acids. This chain's CDR3 is CASSGPGIGGQPQHF. CDR3 nucleotides: TGTGCCAGCAGTGGACCGGGAATCGGAGGTCAGCCCCAGCATTTT.

The rearrangement uses TRBV7-2 and TRBJ1-1; D is ambiguous. With 5 bases removed from V and 3 bases from J, the gap between germline ends came to 16 bases. CDR3 length equals 15 residues. Germline V gene lookup returns CDR1 SGHTA and CDR2 FQGNSA. CDR3 in amino acids: CASSAPRGKDTEAFF. The CDR3 DNA reads TGTGCCAGCAGCGCTCCTCGAGGGAAGGACACTGAAGCTTTCTTT.

This chain uses TRBV18 with TRBJ2-1; D ambiguous. This CDR3 is built from 14 residues. V was shortened by 6 bases and J by 1 base, with 10 bases between the two germline ends. Per germline, CDR1 KGHSH and CDR2 LQKENI. As DNA, the CDR3 is TGTGCCAGCTCCCTCAGCGAGTCCTACAATGAGCAGTTCTTC. It encodes CASSLSESYNEQFF.

The J gene is TRBJ2-7, the V gene TRBV13; 9 bases line up with TRBD1. The CDR3 spans 17 residues. Trimming removed 5 bases from V and 2 bases from J; junction bases left unmatched: 13. From germline, CDR1 is PRHDT and CDR2 FYEKMQ (reference sequence). CDR3 DNA sequence: TGTGCCAGCAGCCGTACCAAACGGGACAGGGTTGCCTACGAGCAGTACTTC. This codes for CASSRTKRDRVAYEQYF.

This clone was recorded once. The chain is built from TRBV28 and TRBJ1-6, with TRBD1 matching 8 bases. Germline CDR1 and CDR2: MDHEN and SYDVKM. The CDR3 consists of 16 residues. Unmatched junction bases numbered 3, after V lost 5 bases and J lost 0 bases. The CDR3 loop is CASSQDRASYNSPLHF. For the CDR3, the DNA is TGTGCCAGCAGTCAGGACAGGGCCTCCTATAATTCACCCCTCCACTTT.

The CDR3 loop reads CASSPKGQSGFSNEKLFF. CDR3 in DNA: TGTGCCAGCAGCCCAAAGGGGCAGTCCGGGTTTTCTAATGAAAAACTGTTTTTT. The chain has TRBV7-2 and TRBJ1-4, with D tentatively TRBD1 (5 bases). The CDR3 length is 18 residues. Germline V gene sequence: CDR1 SGHTA, CDR2 FQGNSA. V lost 5 bases and J lost 3, with 22 bases in between.

This chain connects TRBV24-1 to TRBJ2-2; D possibly corresponds to TRBD1 (5 bases). The V gene lost 3 bases and the J gene lost 0 bases, with 7 bases spanning the gap. The CDR3 contains 15 residues. Germline assignment: CDR1 KGHDR and CDR2 SFDVKD. The CDR3 spells CATSDPDTNTGELFF. DNA for the CDR3: TGTGCCACCAGTGATCCGGACACGAACACCGGGGAGCTGTTTTTT.

This rearrangement joins TRBV2 to TRBJ2-4; 7 positions match TRBD2. CDR1 SNHLY and CDR2 FYNNEI come from the germline V gene. The length of the CDR3 is 19 residues. With V trimmed by 2 bases and J by 0 bases, 13 bases remained unmatched. CDR3 in amino acids: CASSEWSSGGRLAKNIQYF. The DNA of the CDR3 is TGTGCCAGCAGTGAATGGTCTAGCGGTGGGAGACTAGCCAAAAACATTCAGTACTTC.

This sequence joins TRBV7-2 and TRBJ2-7; TRBD2 agrees at 9 bases. Germline CDR1 is SGHTA and CDR2 is FQGNSA. CDR3 length equals 17 residues. V gave up 5 bases and J gave up 2 bases; unmatched junction bases: 13. The CDR3 region is CASSPWESGRQAYEQYF. In nucleotides, the CDR3 is TGTGCCAGCAGCCCCTGGGAAAGCGGGAGGCAAGCCTACGAGCAGTACTTC.

This rearrangement joins TRBV6-2 or TRBV6-3 to TRBJ1-1; weak D call: TRBD1 (6 bases). Germline CDR1 and CDR2: MNHEY and SVGEGT. The CDR3 spans 16 residues. The V end was cut by 3 bases, the J end by 0 bases, with 14 bases between. The chain's CDR3 is CASSYESGEMNTEAFF. DNA of the CDR3: TGTGCCAGCAGTTATGAGTCAGGGGAGATGAACACTGAAGCTTTCTTT.

This rearrangement joins TRBV19 to TRBJ1-3, with TRBD1 as a possible D gene (5 bases). The CDR3 loop spans 18 amino acids. V lost 2 bases, J lost 0 bases, and 17 bases lay in between. Germline V gene data show CDR1 as LNHDA and CDR2 as SQIVND (reference sequence). The CDR3 DNA follows: TGTGCCAGTAGTATACGAGGGAGGCGGACAAGCTCTGGAAACACCATATATTTT. Protein sequence: CASSIRGRRTSSGNTIYF.

The rearrangement links TRBV6-5 to TRBJ2-7; 9 bases map to TRBD1. Losses at the gene ends were 2 bases for V and 1 base for J; bases not matched to a gene: 3. Germline lookup yields CDR1 MNHEY and CDR2 SVGAGI. CDR3 size: 15 residues. The CDR3 here is CASSYAGTGSYEQYF. The CDR3 bases are TGTGCCAGCAGTTACGCCGGGACAGGGTCCTACGAGCAGTACTTC.

This sequence joins TRBV6-5 and TRBJ1-6; possibly TRBD1 for D (6 bases). The CDR3 covers 12 residues. Looked up from germline, CDR1 is MNHEY and CDR2 is SVGAGI. V shed 6 bases and J shed 10 bases, with 10 bases lying between them. The CDR3 bases are TGTGCCAGCAGAGACAGGTACTCACCCCTCCACTTT. It encodes CASRDRYSPLHF.

This chain connects TRBV7-9 to TRBJ1-3; D remains ambiguous. Germline CDR1 SEHNR, CDR2 FQNEAQ (reference sequence). The CDR3 runs to 15 residues. Trimming took 8 bases from V and 0 from J, leaving 14 bases between them. The CDR3 is CASRPDGFSGNTIYF. The CDR3 nucleotides are TGTGCCAGCCGCCCCGATGGCTTCTCTGGAAACACCATATATTTT.

The V gene is TRBV19, the J gene TRBJ1-4, with TRBD1 matching 7 bases. The V and J ends lost 5 bases and 5 bases, in that order; junction bases with no gene match: 5. CDR1 and CDR2 from the germline V gene are LNHDA and SQIVND (reference sequence). This CDR3 is 14 amino acids long. The CDR3 nucleotides are TGTGCCAGTAGTCGGGGACAGAGCAATGAAAAACTGTTTTTT. Its translation: CASSRGQSNEKLFF.

This clone was observed a single time. This chain joins TRBV15 and TRBJ1-4; 7 positions match TRBD1. CDR1 LNHNV and CDR2 YYDKDF come from the germline V gene (reference sequence). This CDR3 contains 15 residues. V gave up 2 bases and J gave up 5 bases; unmatched junction bases: 5. CDR3 nucleotide sequence: TGTGCCACCAGCAGAACCCGGGACAGAAATGAAAAACTGTTTTTT. As protein: CATSRTRDRNEKLFF.

The chain couples TRBV7-9 to TRBJ2-5, with 7 bases lining up with TRBD1. Trimming at V came to 2 bases and at J to 5 bases, leaving 8 bases not matched to a gene. The germline V gene has CDR1 SEHNR and CDR2 FQNEAQ (reference sequence). This CDR3 has 15 amino acids. CDR3: CASSLRQGRRETQYF. As DNA, the CDR3 is TGTGCCAGCAGCTTAAGACAGGGAAGAAGGGAGACCCAGTACTTC.

This chain joins TRBV24-1 and TRBJ1-1, with 9 bases identical to TRBD1. With V trimmed by 7 bases and J by 2 bases, 7 bases remained unmatched. Germline-derived CDR1 and CDR2 are KGHDR and SFDVKD. The CDR3 extends over 15 amino acids. Here the CDR3 reads CATSKTQGANTEAFF. As DNA, the CDR3 is TGTGCCACCAGCAAGACACAGGGGGCAAACACTGAAGCTTTCTTT.

This clone was detected once. The chain employs TRBV2 and TRBJ1-4; 11 bases agree with TRBD1. Germline assignment: CDR1 SNHLY and CDR2 FYNNEI. This CDR3 region has 15 residues. After removal of 5 bases from V and 8 bases from J, the junction contained 7 bases not matched to a gene. The CDR3 reads CASSYGQGAGEKLFF. CDR3 nucleotides: TGTGCCAGCAGTTATGGACAGGGGGCGGGGGAAAAACTGTTTTTT.